This T cell receptor beta chain emerged from a study of graft-versus-host responses after intestinal transplantation. Study in general: Every recipient had anti-thymocyte globulin induction and 2 to 4 years of tacrolimus plus steroids.

Study-wide results and caveats: Peak levels of circulating GvH clones tracked with early post-transplant HvG declines. Recipient marrow harbored GvH clones, some of which surfaced first in ileum or blood.

A note on this clone: Its cognate antigen is unknown.

The CDR3 has 14 residues. Germline V gene sequence: CDR1 WSHSY, CDR2 SAAADI. Between the trimmed V and J ends, which lost 2 bases and 4 bases, there was a span of 10 bases. Method: immunoSEQ multiplex PCR; TCRdb's copy keeps in-frame clones and lacks some. The table shows more than 80,000 clones, with 88% occurring only once. The input for sequencing was unstimulated CD4+ T cells sorted from spleen or lymph node cells, taken before transplant. V is TRBV10-2 and J is TRBJ2-3; D is unclear. The sequence derives from a human donor who was the organ donor for an intestinal transplant. The CDR3 DNA reads TGCGCCAGCAGTGAGCCTGCTAAGTCAGATACGCAGTATTTT. Translation: CASSEPAKSDTQYF.